The 15 T cell receptor beta chains listed next were all sequenced from one sample in a study of long-term antiretroviral therapy in people with HIV. The run of the v3.0 immunoSEQ assay was at survey level. Method: immunoSEQ multiplex PCR; TCRdb's copy keeps in-frame clones and lacks some. The table includes 25,000 to 35,000 clones, 80% to 90% detected once. The sequencing here drew on unsorted PBMCs, taken 3.2 years before starting antiretroviral therapy. All receptors derive from a middle-aged man with HIV.

The chain recombines TRBV4-2 with TRBJ2-2; D call uncertain. V lost 1 base to trimming and J lost 5 bases, with 8 bases between them. CDR1 and CDR2 from the germline V gene are LGHNA and YNFKEQ. The CDR3 length is 14 residues. The CDR3, as DNA: TGTGCCAGCAGCCAAGCGGGCGCGACCGGGGAGCTGTTTTTT. Translation gives CASSQAGATGELFF.

The chain has TRBV7-2 and TRBJ1-4; 8 bases map to TRBD1. The CDR3 runs 14 residues. Germline V gene sequence: CDR1 SGHTA, CDR2 FQGNSA. V lost 5 bases to trimming and J lost 7 bases; unmatched junction nucleotides: 6. The CDR3 DNA sequence: TGTGCCAGCAGCATACAGGGGGTTAGTGAAAAACTGTTTTTT. Amino acid sequence: CASSIQGVSEKLFF.

The chain employs TRBV5-1 and TRBJ2-2; 9 nucleotides line up with TRBD1. After removal of 7 bases from V and 2 bases from J, the junction contained 3 bases not matched to a gene. This CDR3 has 14 residues. Germline CDR1 reads SGHRS; CDR2 reads YFSETQ. This CDR3 reads CASGDRANTGELFF. The DNA of the CDR3 is TGCGCCAGCGGGGACAGGGCCAACACCGGGGAGCTGTTTTTT.

This clone appeared a single time. The rearrangement links TRBV4-2 to TRBJ2-3; TRBD2 might be the D (6 bases). V was cut by 0 bases and J by 1 base, with 11 bases left in between. The CDR3 has 16 residues. From germline, CDR1 is LGHNA and CDR2 YNFKEQ. DNA for the CDR3: TGTGCCAGCAGCCAAGAAGGGACTTACCGCACAGATACGCAGTATTTT. Its protein product is CASSQEGTYRTDTQYF.

V gene TRBV6-5 combines with J gene TRBJ1-5; no reliable D call. Germline-derived CDR1 and CDR2 are MNHEY and SVGAGI. The CDR3 sequence is 15 residues long. Trimming left V 6 bases short and J 0 bases short, with 12 bases between. The CDR3 here is CASRLGPDSNQPQHF. Here the CDR3 DNA reads TGTGCCAGCAGACTCGGGCCTGATAGCAATCAGCCCCAGCATTTT.

The rearrangement uses TRBV6-6 and TRBJ2-1, with unresolved D. Trimming took off 8 bases at V and 1 base at J, with 15 bases between the two ends. CDR3 size: 15 residues. From germline, CDR1 is MNHNY and CDR2 SVGAGI (reference sequence). The CDR3 DNA follows: TGTGCCAGCCACTTAAGTGGGTCTTCCTACAATGAGCAGTTCTTC. Encoded protein: CASHLSGSSYNEQFF.

The V gene is TRBV7-2, the J gene TRBJ2-7; the D is unclear. This CDR3 is 14 amino acids long. V lost 1 base, J lost 3 bases, and 10 bases lay in between. The germline V gene has CDR1 SGHTA and CDR2 FQGNSA. The CDR3: CASSLVSQNYEQYF. The CDR3 DNA reads as TGTGCCAGCAGCTTAGTTTCCCAGAACTACGAGCAGTACTTC.

The CDR3 DNA sequence: TGTGCCAGCAGTGAGGGGCCGAACTACGAGCAGTACTTC. Translated, it gives CASSEGPNYEQYF. This sequence joins TRBV6-4 and TRBJ2-7; a possible D gene is TRBD1 (5 bases). Trimming left V 3 bases short and J 3 bases short, with 9 bases between. Germline V lookup: CDR1 MRHNA, CDR2 SNTAGT. This CDR3 has 13 residues.

The CDR3 region has the DNA TGTGCCAGCAGGCCCGGACTAGCGGGAGTCAATGAGCAGTTCTTC. It translates to CASRPGLAGVNEQFF. The J gene is TRBJ2-1, the V gene TRBV27; 13 nucleotides match TRBD2. The germline V gene has CDR1 MNHEY and CDR2 SMNVEV (reference sequence). This CDR3 has 15 residues. Trimming at V came to 6 bases and at J to 6 bases, leaving 5 bases not matched to a gene.

The rearrangement uses TRBV4-1 and TRBJ2-7; D is unresolved. The CDR3 sequence is 14 residues long. The germline V gene has CDR1 MGHRA and CDR2 YSYEKL. Between the trimmed V and J ends, which lost 5 bases and 0 bases, there was a span of 11 bases. The CDR3 region is CASSAETSSYEQYF. Here the CDR3 DNA reads TGCGCCAGCAGCGCTGAAACTTCCTCCTACGAGCAGTACTTC.

This chain joins TRBV6-6 and TRBJ2-2; D is possibly TRBD1 (7 bases). Germline V lookup: CDR1 MNHNY, CDR2 SVGAGI (reference sequence). V lost 5 bases, J lost 6 bases, and 13 bases lay in between. The CDR3 is 14 residues long. The CDR3 bases are TGTGCCAGCAGTGACCAGGGGGAGGCCGGGGAGCTGTTTTTT. Translating it yields CASSDQGEAGELFF.

V is TRBV9 and J is TRBJ1-1, with D maybe TRBD1 (6 bases). Deletions cut 4 bases from V and 6 bases from J, with 16 bases between. The CDR3 runs 14 residues. Germline CDR1 and CDR2: SGDLS and YYNGEE. DNA for the CDR3: TGTGCCAGCAGCCTCCCAGGGCAGGGGTCTGAAGCTTTCTTT. Translating gives CASSLPGQGSEAFF.

The genes are TRBV7-3 and TRBJ2-5, with 9 bases fitting TRBD1. Looked up from germline, CDR1 is SGHTA and CDR2 is FQGTGA. CDR3 size: 14 residues. V trimming: 4 bases; J trimming: 5 bases; junction bases outside the gene matches: 5. CDR3 protein: CASSSTGGLETQYF. CDR3 coding DNA: TGTGCCAGCAGCTCCACAGGGGGCCTGGAGACCCAGTACTTC.

The chain uses TRBV6-6 and TRBJ2-3, with 9 bases that match TRBD2. Germline assignment: CDR1 MNHNY and CDR2 SVGAGI (reference sequence). This CDR3 comprises 15 residues. The V segment lost 5 bases and the J segment 7 bases; nucleotides outside the gene matches: 10. CDR3 residues: CASSVGTSNENTQYF. CDR3 bases: TGTGCCAGCAGTGTGGGGACTAGCAACGAAAATACGCAGTATTTT.

Written as DNA, the CDR3 is TGTGCCAGCAGCCTGGGACTGTCGGGGACCCAGTACTTC. This encodes CASSLGLSGTQYF. This sequence joins TRBV5-6 and TRBJ2-5, with D maybe TRBD2 (6 bases). V was clipped by 4 bases and J by 7 bases, with 14 bases between them. The CDR3 totals 13 residues. Germline-derived CDR1 and CDR2 are SGHDT and YYEEEE.